Below are 15 T cell receptor beta chains sequenced from a single sample in a study of blood T cell repertoires in COVID-19 (dated by TCRdb to the early 2020s). The method behind the library was the immunoSEQ multiplex PCR assay. TCRdb limited this immuneACCESS table to in-frame rearrangements with V and J called. A share of clones is missing; checked studies link under half to unresolved V genes, and the rest is unexplained. A total of 90,000 to 110,000 clones appear in this sample, approximately 84% of them only once. Of the sample, about 6.6% is held by the ten largest clones. Material for sequencing was peripheral blood. These receptors all come from a woman aged 45-65 years with acute or convalescent COVID-19.

There are many counts of this clone. The chain links TRBV11-2 to TRBJ2-7; 9 bases match TRBD1. V lost 1 base to trimming and J lost 7 bases; unmatched junction nucleotides: 5. The CDR3 is made up of 14 amino acids. In germline, CDR1 is SGHAT, CDR2 FQNNGV. The DNA of the CDR3 is TGTGCCAGCAGCTTAGGGACAGGGGCAAGGGAGCAGTACTTC. The encoded protein is CASSLGTGAREQYF. The complete variable domain, with remaining parts taken from reference TRBV11-2 and TRBJ2-7, reads EAGVAQSPRYKIIEKRQSVAFWCNPISGHATLYWYQQILGQGPKLLIQFQNNGVVDDSQLPKDRFSAERLKGVDSTLKIQPAKLEDSAVYLCASSLGTGAREQYFGPGTRLTVT.

The chain combines TRBV7-8 with TRBJ1-5; 9 nucleotides match TRBD1. V shed 4 bases and J 1 base; nucleotides not matched to a gene: 8. The CDR3 consists of 17 residues. The germline CDR1 and CDR2 sequences are SGHVS and FQNEAQ. CDR3 sequence (DNA): TGTGCCAGCAGCTCCTGGACAGGGGTAGGGAGCAATCAGCCCCAGCATTTT. Translation: CASSSWTGVGSNQPQHF.

The J gene is TRBJ1-6, the V gene TRBV3-1 (or the pseudogene TRBV3-2); possible D gene TRBD1, 5 bases. Trimming removed 1 base from V and 13 bases from J, with 8 bases in between. This CDR3 is built from 12 residues. Looked up from germline, CDR1 is LGHDT and CDR2 is YNNKEL (reference sequence). CDR3 residues: CASSQGRGPLHF. In DNA form, the CDR3 reads TGTGCCAGCAGCCAAGGTCGGGGGCCCCTCCACTTT.

The chain couples TRBV27 to TRBJ1-6, with a tentative D call TRBD1 (5 bases). There are 15 residues in the CDR3. CDR1 MNHEY and CDR2 SMNVEV come from the germline V gene (reference sequence). The V end lost 1 base, the J end lost 7 bases, and 11 bases lay between the germline ends. CDR3 residues: CASSLLGAQNSPLHF. The CDR3 bases are TGTGCCAGCAGTTTATTAGGGGCACAGAATTCACCCCTCCACTTT.

The chain uses TRBV4-2 and TRBJ1-4; 11 bases line up with TRBD1. Looked up from germline, CDR1 is LGHNA and CDR2 is YNFKEQ. The length of the CDR3 is 15 residues. Losses at the gene ends were 1 base for V and 8 bases for J; bases not matched to a gene: 3. CDR3 sequence reads: CASSQGDRGEEKLFF. The CDR3 DNA reads TGTGCCAGCAGCCAAGGGGACAGGGGGGAAGAAAAACTGTTTTTT.

The chain couples TRBV11-2 to TRBJ2-1; 8 bases are shared with TRBD1. V gave up 6 bases and J gave up 13 bases; unmatched junction bases: 5. This CDR3 is built from 11 residues. Germline lookup yields CDR1 SGHAT and CDR2 FQNNGV. The CDR3 nucleotides read TGTGCCAGCAGGTCAGGGACAGGACAGTTCTTC. Translation: CASRSGTGQFF.

Concerning this clone itself: At one end, the junction sequence differs from germline, possibly due to a read error. This rearrangement joins TRBV6-5 to TRBJ2-7, with D possibly matching TRBD2 (5 bases). CDR1 and CDR2 (germline): MNHEY, SVGAGI. CDR3 length: 12 amino acids. The CDR3 coding sequence is TGTGCCAGCAGTTATCACGCGGGCGAGGAGTACTTC. This translates into CASSYHAGEEYF.

The CDR3 coding sequence is TGTGCCAGCAGTTTCCTCCAGAGGCCCCCCACAGATACGCAGTATTTT. Translation: CASSFLQRPPTDTQYF. The chain carries TRBV28 and TRBJ2-3; D is unresolved. Trimming cost V 3 bases and J 2 bases, with 15 bases left between them. CDR3 size: 16 residues. The germline V gene has CDR1 MDHEN and CDR2 SYDVKM.

The V call is TRBV27, the J call TRBJ1-5, with 9 positions matching TRBD1. The CDR3 is 14 amino acids. Germline assignment: CDR1 MNHEY and CDR2 SMNVEV (reference sequence). J was trimmed by 4 bases and V by 8 bases; bases with no gene match: 6. CDR3 sequence: CASWPGQGNQPQHF. The CDR3 DNA reads as TGTGCCAGCTGGCCGGGACAGGGTAATCAGCCCCAGCATTTT.

The V gene is TRBV5-8, the J gene TRBJ1-4; 7 positions agree with TRBD1. Germline CDR1 SGHTS, CDR2 YDEGEE. With V trimmed by 0 bases and J by 9 bases, 8 bases remained unmatched. The CDR3 sequence is 15 residues long. The CDR3 reads CASSLVPTGSQKLFF. CDR3 nucleotides: TGTGCCAGCAGCTTGGTCCCGACAGGGAGTCAAAAACTGTTTTTT.

The chain joins TRBV5-1 to TRBJ2-3; 13 bases are a match to TRBD2. This CDR3 is 16 amino acids long. With V trimmed by 2 bases and J by 5 bases, 5 bases remained unmatched. Germline V CDR1 and CDR2: SGHRS, YFSETQ. This CDR3 is CASSFTSGGAIDTQYF. CDR3 nucleotides: TGCGCCAGCAGCTTCACTAGCGGGGGGGCTATAGATACGCAGTATTTT.

The gene calls are TRBV3-1 (or the pseudogene TRBV3-2) and TRBJ2-7; 7 bases are a match to TRBD2. With V trimmed by 0 bases and J by 4 bases, 0 bases remained unmatched. Germline V lookup: CDR1 LGHDT, CDR2 YNNKEL (reference sequence). The CDR3 loop spans 13 amino acids. CDR3 residues: CASSQEGGYEQYF. CDR3 in DNA: TGTGCCAGCAGCCAAGAGGGAGGGTACGAGCAGTACTTC.

The V and J genes are TRBV21-1 and TRBJ2-2; TRBD1 reflects the table's D call only, with no check against the DNA. TRBV21-1 represents a pseudogene. The CDR3 is made up of 18 amino acids. CDR3 nucleotides: TGTGCCAGCAGCCCTGCCCTAGACAGGCGTAAAAACACCGGGGAGCTGTTTTTT. It specifies CASSPALDRRKNTGELFF.

CDR3 sequence: CASSSGQPYEQYF. DNA of the CDR3: TGTGCCAGCAGTAGTGGACAGCCCTACGAGCAGTACTTC. The V call is TRBV6-5, the J call TRBJ2-7; possible D gene TRBD1, 6 bases. Trimming pared 5 bases from V and 2 bases from J, leaving 10 bases between. Germline-derived CDR1 and CDR2 are MNHEY and SVGAGI. The CDR3 runs 13 residues.

Only a few counts were recorded for this clone. This sequence joins TRBV19 and TRBJ1-5, with TRBD1 as a possible D gene (5 bases). Germline CDR1 is LNHDA and CDR2 is SQIVND (reference sequence). The CDR3 runs to 14 residues. With 9 bases removed from V and 5 bases from J, the gap between germline ends came to 17 bases. The CDR3 loop is CASNDQGYHQPQHF. In DNA form, the CDR3 reads TGTGCCAGCAATGACCAGGGTTATCATCAGCCCCAGCATTTT.